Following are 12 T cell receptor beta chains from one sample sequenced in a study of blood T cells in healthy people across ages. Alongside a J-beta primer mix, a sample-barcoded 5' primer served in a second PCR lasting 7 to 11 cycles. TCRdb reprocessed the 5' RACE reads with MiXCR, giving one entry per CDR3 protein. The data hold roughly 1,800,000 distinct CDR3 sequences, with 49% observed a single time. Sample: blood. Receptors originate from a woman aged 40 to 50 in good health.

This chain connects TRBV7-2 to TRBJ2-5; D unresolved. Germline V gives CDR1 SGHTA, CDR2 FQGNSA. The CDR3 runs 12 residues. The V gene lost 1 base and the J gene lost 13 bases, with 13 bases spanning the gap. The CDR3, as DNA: TGTGCCAGCAGCTTAGTCGGATACGTTCCGTACTTC. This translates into CASSLVGYVPYF.

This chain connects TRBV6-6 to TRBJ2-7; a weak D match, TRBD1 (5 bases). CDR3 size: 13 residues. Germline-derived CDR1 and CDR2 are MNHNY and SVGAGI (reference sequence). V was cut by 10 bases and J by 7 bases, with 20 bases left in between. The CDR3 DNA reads TGTGCCACCTCGGACACATCAAGGCGGGAGCAGTACTTC. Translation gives CATSDTSRREQYF.

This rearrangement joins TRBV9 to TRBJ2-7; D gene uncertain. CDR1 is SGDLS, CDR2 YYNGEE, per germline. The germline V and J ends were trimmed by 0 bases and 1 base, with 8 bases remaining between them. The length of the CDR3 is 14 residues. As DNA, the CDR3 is TGTGCCAGCAGCGTAGGGCCTCCATCCTACGAGCAGTACTTC. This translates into CASSVGPPSYEQYF.

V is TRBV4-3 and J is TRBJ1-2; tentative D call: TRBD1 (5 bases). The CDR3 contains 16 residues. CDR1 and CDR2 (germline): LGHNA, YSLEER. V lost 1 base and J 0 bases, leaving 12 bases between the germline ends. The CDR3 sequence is CASSQGTTEANYGYTF. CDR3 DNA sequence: TGCGCCAGCAGCCAAGGTACGACAGAGGCTAACTATGGCTACACCTTC.

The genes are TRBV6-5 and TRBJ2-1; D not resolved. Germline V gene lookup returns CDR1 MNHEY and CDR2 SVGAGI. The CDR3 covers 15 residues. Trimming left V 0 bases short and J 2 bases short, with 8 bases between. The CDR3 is CASSYSAITYNEQFF. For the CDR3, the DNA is TGTGCCAGCAGTTACTCGGCAATAACCTACAATGAGCAGTTCTTC.

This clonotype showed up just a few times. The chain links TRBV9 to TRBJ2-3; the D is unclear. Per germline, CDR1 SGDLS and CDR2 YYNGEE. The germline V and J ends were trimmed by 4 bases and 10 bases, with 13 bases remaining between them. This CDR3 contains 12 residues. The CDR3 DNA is TGTGCCAGCAGCCCCCCCAGTGCTTCGCAGTATTTT. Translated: CASSPPSASQYF.

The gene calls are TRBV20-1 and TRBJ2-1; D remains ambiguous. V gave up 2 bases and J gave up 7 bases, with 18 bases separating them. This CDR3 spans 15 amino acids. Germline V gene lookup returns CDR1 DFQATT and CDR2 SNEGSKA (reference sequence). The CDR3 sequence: CSARSSRFFGNEQFF. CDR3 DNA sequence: TGCAGTGCTAGATCTTCCCGTTTCTTTGGGAATGAGCAGTTCTTC.

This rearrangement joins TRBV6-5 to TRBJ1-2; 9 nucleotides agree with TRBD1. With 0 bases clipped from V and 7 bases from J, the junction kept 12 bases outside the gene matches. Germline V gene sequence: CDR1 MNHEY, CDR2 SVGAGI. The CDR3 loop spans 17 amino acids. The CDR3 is CASSYSGTTGGKGGYTF. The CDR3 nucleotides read TGTGCCAGCAGTTACTCGGGGACGACAGGGGGAAAGGGTGGCTACACCTTC.

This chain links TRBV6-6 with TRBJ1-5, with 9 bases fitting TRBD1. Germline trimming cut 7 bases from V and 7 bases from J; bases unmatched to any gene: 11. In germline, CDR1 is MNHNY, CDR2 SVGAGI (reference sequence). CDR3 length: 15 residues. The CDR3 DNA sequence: TGTGCCAGCATCCCGGGACAGGGAACAGTCCAGCCCCAGCATTTT. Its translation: CASIPGQGTVQPQHF.

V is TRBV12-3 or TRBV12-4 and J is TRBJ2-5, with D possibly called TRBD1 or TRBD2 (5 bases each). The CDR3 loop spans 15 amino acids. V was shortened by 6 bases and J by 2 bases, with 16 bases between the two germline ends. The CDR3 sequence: CASRPAGTAQETQYF. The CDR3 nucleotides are TGTGCCAGCAGGCCCGCCGGGACCGCGCAAGAGACCCAGTACTTC.

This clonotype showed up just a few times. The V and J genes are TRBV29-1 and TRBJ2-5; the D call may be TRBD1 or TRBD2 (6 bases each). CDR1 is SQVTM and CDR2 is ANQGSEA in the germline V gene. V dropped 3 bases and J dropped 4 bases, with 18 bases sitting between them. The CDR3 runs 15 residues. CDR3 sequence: CSVDGSGRGLETQYF. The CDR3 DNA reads TGCAGCGTTGACGGCTCTGGCCGGGGGCTAGAGACCCAGTACTTC. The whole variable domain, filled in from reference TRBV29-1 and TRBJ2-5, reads SAVISQKPSRDICQRGTSLTIQCQVDSQVTMMFWYRQQPGQSLTLIATANQGSEATYESGFVIDKFPISRPNLTFSTLTVSNMSPEDSSIYLCSVDGSGRGLETQYFGPGTRLLVL.

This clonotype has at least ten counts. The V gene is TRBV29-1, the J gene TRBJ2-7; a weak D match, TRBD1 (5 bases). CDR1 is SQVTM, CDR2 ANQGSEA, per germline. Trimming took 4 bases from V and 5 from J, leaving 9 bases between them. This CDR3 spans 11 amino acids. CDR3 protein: CSVGAGNEQYF. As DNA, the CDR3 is TGCAGCGTTGGAGCAGGGAACGAGCAGTACTTC.